This T cell receptor beta chain was sequenced in a study of blood T cell repertoires in COVID-19. The overall study: Samples representing acute and convalescent COVID-19 were sourced from the United States, Italy and Spain. PBMCs, B-cell-depleted T cells, or T cells provided the cDNA or gDNA that made up the material.

Trimming took 8 bases from V and 2 from J; bases not matched to a gene: 10. This CDR3 is built from 15 residues. CDR1 is MRHNA and CDR2 is SNTAGT in the germline V gene. Original processing methods: By means of reference gene primer amplification, nucleated cell counts were estimated. Only in-frame clones appear in the TCRdb table, and some are missing; sequencing was by immunoSEQ multiplex PCR. The V and J calls and the clone size are those of that table, but D and trimming were determined from the DNA. The sample records 80,000 to 100,000 clones, around 82% being singletons. This TCR was sampled from a man between 65 and 79 years old with active or convalescent COVID-19. The chain is built from TRBV6-4 and TRBJ1-2; TRBD1 matches at 8 bases. Sequencing was carried out using peripheral blood. The CDR3 reads CASPRDRSQNYGYTF. DNA for the CDR3: TGTGCCAGCCCGAGGGACAGGAGCCAGAACTATGGCTACACCTTC.